This is a list of T cell receptor beta chains from one sample in a study of neurological immune-mediated disorders. MiXCR, applied by TCRdb to the 5' RACE reads, yields one record per CDR3 protein. The sample records about 50,000 distinct CDR3 sequences, 16% being singletons. The sample was PBMCs. The receptor source for this set is a man in his 60s in good health. Both conserved end residues are part of each CDR3. D genes are given only for firm matches.

CDR3 | V | D
CSVGWYSDTQYF | TRBV29-1 | NA
CSSAVLGRNEQFF | TRBV20-1 | NA
CASSLPGRDTGEPFF | TRBV28 | NA
CSASLGSSYNEQFF | TRBV20-1 | NA
CASSLGALANTGELFF | TRBV5-1 | NA
CASSPGVNNEQFF | TRBV5-1 | NA
CSVEAQGGYEQYF | TRBV29-1 | TRBD1
CASSQRRTSGSPSEQYF | TRBV3-1 | TRBD2
CASSQETTPGGKQFF | TRBV3-1 | NA
CASNPSGVKANEQLF | TRBV5-1 | TRBD2
CASSPVGGVRRLAEYNEQFF | TRBV28 | TRBD2
CASSVATGGTEAFF | TRBV9 | NA
CASRPGQGSPRGSYNEQFF | TRBV12-3/TRBV12-4 | TRBD1
CASSARSGTFYEQYF | TRBV5-1 | NA
CASSQGYQTATGELFF | TRBV3-1 | NA
CASIPTRRLAGNEQFF | TRBV11-2 | TRBD2
CASNSGGPNEQYF | TRBV5-1 | NA
CASSGTLNTEAFF | TRBV5-6 | NA
CSWRGFGTSGGEQFF | TRBV20-1 | TRBD2
CASSPRDYTDTQYF | TRBV5-1 | TRBD2
CASSPDRPAGGQFF | TRBV12-3/TRBV12-4 | TRBD1
CSVNPGPGGNEQFF | TRBV20-1 | TRBD2
CASSPSGTGAYNEQFF | TRBV6-5 | TRBD1
CASSYLTGTFSGNTIYF | TRBV6-6 | TRBD1
CASSLAGDSLNTDTQYF | TRBV5-1 | TRBD1
CASSFASGQYEQYF | TRBV7-2 | NA